The rows below give T cell receptor beta chains drawn from one sample of a study of cytomegalovirus exposure and HLA in healthy donors. Some clones are missing from TCRdb's copy, which holds only in-frame ones; the method was immunoSEQ multiplex PCR. The sample records about 37,000 clones, around 74% being singletons. The sample was PBMCs. These receptors were obtained from a man under 40 in good health and CMV-seronegative. Each CDR3 is given with its conserved first and last residue. A D gene is named only where the DNA matches it firmly. Part of the rows lack a size; the others show once, few, many or a class for expanded clones.

V: TRBV19
D: .
J: TRBJ2-3
size: .
DNA: TGTGCCAGTAGCCCACGAGGGGGTGTCACAGATACGCAGTATTTT
CDR3: CASSPRGGVTDTQYF

V: TRBV9
D: TRBD1
J: TRBJ1-1
size: .
DNA: TGTGCCAGCAGCGCCCAGGACAGGCCGAACACTGAAGCTTTCTTT
CDR3: CASSAQDRPNTEAFF

V: TRBV18
D: .
J: TRBJ1-1
size: .
DNA: TGTGCCAGCTCGCCGGCGGGGGGAGGGATGAACACTGAAGCTTTCTTT
CDR3: CASSPAGGGMNTEAFF

V: TRBV5-1
D: TRBD1
J: TRBJ2-7
size: .
DNA: TGCGCCAGCGGCAAAGTCGGGACAGGGTCCTACGAGCAGTACTTC
CDR3: CASGKVGTGSYEQYF

V: TRBV28
D: TRBD1
J: TRBJ2-7
size: .
DNA: TGTGCCAGCAGTTGGACAGGGGAAGGGTACGAGCAGTACTTC
CDR3: CASSWTGEGYEQYF

V: TRBV6-5
D: .
J: TRBJ1-1
size: few
DNA: TGTGCCAGCGCCAGTTGGGACTTAAGGGGCACTGAAGCTTTCTTT
CDR3: CASASWDLRGTEAFF

V: TRBV30
D: TRBD2
J: TRBJ2-3
size: once
DNA: TGTGCCTGGAGTGTACATCGAGCGGGACTCACAGATACGCAGTATTTT
CDR3: CAWSVHRAGLTDTQYF

V: TRBV19
D: .
J: TRBJ2-2
size: once
DNA: TGTGCCAGTAGGACCTCCTCGGGGAAAAACACCGGGGAGCTGTTTTTT
CDR3: CASRTSSGKNTGELFF

V: TRBV6-5
D: TRBD1
J: TRBJ1-4
size: few
DNA: TGTGCCAGCAAGGACAGGGGGGAAAAACTGTTTTTT
CDR3: CASKDRGEKLFF

V: TRBV6-5
D: TRBD1
J: TRBJ1-6
size: once
DNA: TGTGCCAGCAGTCCCACCGGGACAGGGACCTCACCCCTCCACTTT
CDR3: CASSPTGTGTSPLHF

V: TRBV14
D: TRBD1
J: TRBJ1-2
size: .
DNA: TGTGCCAGCAGCCATGACAGGGACGTCAGTGGCTACACCTTC
CDR3: CASSHDRDVSGYTF

V: TRBV9
D: .
J: TRBJ1-2
size: once
DNA: TGTGCCAGCAGCCCCCGGACAGCCCACTATGGCTACCCCTTC
CDR3: CASSPRTAHYGYPF